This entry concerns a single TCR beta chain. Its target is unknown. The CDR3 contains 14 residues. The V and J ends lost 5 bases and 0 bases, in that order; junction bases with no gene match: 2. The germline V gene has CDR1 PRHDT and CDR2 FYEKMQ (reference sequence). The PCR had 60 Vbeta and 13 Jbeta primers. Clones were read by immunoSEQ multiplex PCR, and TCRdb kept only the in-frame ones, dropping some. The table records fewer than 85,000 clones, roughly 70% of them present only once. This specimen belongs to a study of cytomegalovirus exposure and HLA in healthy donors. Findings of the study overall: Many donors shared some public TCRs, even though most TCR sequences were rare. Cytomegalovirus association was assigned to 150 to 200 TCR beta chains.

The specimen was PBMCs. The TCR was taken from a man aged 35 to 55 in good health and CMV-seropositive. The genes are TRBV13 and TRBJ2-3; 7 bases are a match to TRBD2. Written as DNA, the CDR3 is TGTGCCAGCAGCGTACTAGCGAGCACAGATACGCAGTATTTT. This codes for CASSVLASTDTQYF.